A single sample gave rise to the 12 T cell receptor beta chains below, sequenced in a study of cytomegalovirus exposure and HLA in healthy donors. 60 Vbeta and 13 Jbeta primers were used in PCR. Clones were sequenced by immunoSEQ multiplex PCR, and TCRdb holds only the in-frame ones, with some missing. The table lists 100,000 to 150,000 clones, about 68% of them singletons. The sample was PBMCs. The receptors stem from a man in his forties in good health and CMV-seropositive.

The V and J genes are TRBV27 and TRBJ1-2; D is possibly TRBD1 (6 bases). Trimming left V 0 bases short and J 7 bases short, with 15 bases between. The CDR3 runs to 15 residues. Germline CDR1 and CDR2: MNHEY and SMNVEV (reference sequence). The CDR3 protein is CASSLSRQLGGGYTF. In DNA, the CDR3 is TGTGCCAGCAGTTTATCGCGGCAGCTAGGGGGTGGCTACACCTTC.

CDR3 protein: CASSFIPGTAYGYTF. In DNA, the CDR3 is TGCGCCAGCAGCTTCATTCCCGGGACAGCCTATGGCTACACCTTC. The chain employs TRBV5-1 and TRBJ1-2, with 7 bases aligning to TRBD1. The CDR3 runs 15 residues. Germline loops: CDR1 SGHRS, CDR2 YFSETQ. V shed 2 bases, J shed 4 bases, and the junction held 8 bases outside the gene matches.

The gene calls are TRBV28 and TRBJ1-1; D is undetermined. V lost 4 bases to trimming and J lost 11 bases, with 17 bases between them. The CDR3 spans 13 residues. Germline V lookup: CDR1 MDHEN, CDR2 SYDVKM. The CDR3 protein is CASSSPPVLSAFF. The CDR3 bases are TGTGCCAGCAGTTCCCCCCCGGTTTTGAGCGCTTTCTTT.

Only a few counts were recorded for this clone. The sample holds other DNA sequences that translate to the same CDR3. The chain employs TRBV29-1 and TRBJ2-1, with D perhaps matching TRBD2 (5 bases). The CDR3 length is 13 residues. With 6 bases removed from V and 0 bases from J, the gap between germline ends came to 9 bases. Germline CDR1 SQVTM, CDR2 ANQGSEA. The CDR3 bases are TGCAGCGTACAAGCGGACTCCTACAATGAGCAGTTCTTC. Translated, it gives CSVQADSYNEQFF.

The chain couples TRBV10-2 to TRBJ2-7; no reliable D call. The length of the CDR3 is 14 residues. From germline, CDR1 is WSHSY and CDR2 SAAADI. V shed 3 bases and J shed 6 bases, with 15 bases lying between them. CDR3 DNA sequence: TGCGCCAGCAGTGAACGAAACGGGTTTACCGAGCAGTACTTC. Protein: CASSERNGFTEQYF.

The chain has TRBV5-1 and TRBJ2-3; TRBD2 matches at 7 bases. CDR3 size: 16 residues. V shed 4 bases and J 0 bases; nucleotides not matched to a gene: 8. Germline V lookup: CDR1 SGHRS, CDR2 YFSETQ. The CDR3 here is CASSTRAGVSTDTQYF. CDR3 DNA: TGCGCCAGCAGCACCCGGGCGGGGGTTAGCACAGATACGCAGTATTTT.

The rearrangement joins TRBV19 to TRBJ1-2; possible D gene TRBD1, 6 bases. Germline lookup yields CDR1 LNHDA and CDR2 SQIVND (reference sequence). The V gene lost 5 bases and the J gene lost 7 bases, with 11 bases spanning the gap. The CDR3 is 12 residues long. The CDR3 DNA is TGTGCCAGTAGTGCCTCGACAGGTGGCTACACCTTC. This gives the protein CASSASTGGYTF.

This clone was observed a handful of times. CDR3 protein: CASSVDSYNEQFF. DNA of the CDR3: TGCGCCAGCAGCGTAGACAGCTACAATGAGCAGTTCTTC. The chain is built from TRBV5-1 and TRBJ2-1, with a tentative D call TRBD1 (5 bases). The CDR3 runs 13 residues. V lost 4 bases to trimming and J lost 3 bases, with 8 bases between them. Germline-derived CDR1 and CDR2 are SGHRS and YFSETQ.

This clone was detected once. The chain couples TRBV2 to TRBJ1-1, with D maybe TRBD1 (6 bases). This CDR3 has 13 amino acids. CDR1 is SNHLY and CDR2 is FYNNEI in the germline V gene. The V end was cut by 3 bases, the J end by 10 bases, with 15 bases between. The CDR3 DNA sequence: TGTGCCAGCAGTGAGGGGGCGGGCCGGAGAGCTTTCTTT. This gives the protein CASSEGAGRRAFF.

The chain employs TRBV5-6 and TRBJ1-2; the D gene is possibly TRBD1 (5 bases). The germline V gene encodes CDR1 SGHDT and CDR2 YYEEEE. This CDR3 is built from 15 residues. The ends were cut back, 4 bases at V and 4 bases at J, with 17 bases in the middle. CDR3 region: CASSLRVEGPYGYTF. The CDR3 region has the DNA TGTGCCAGCAGCCTACGAGTGGAGGGGCCCTATGGCTACACCTTC.

This chain connects TRBV7-2 to TRBJ1-3; D gene uncertain. Germline-derived CDR1 and CDR2 are SGHTA and FQGNSA. Trimming stripped 1 base from V and 0 bases from J, with 10 bases between. The CDR3 sequence is 16 residues long. CDR3 protein: CASSLEAGNSGNTIYF. CDR3 sequence (DNA): TGTGCCAGCAGCTTAGAGGCGGGGAACTCTGGAAACACCATATATTTT.

Only a few counts were recorded for this clone. One junction end disagrees with the germline gene, perhaps due to a read error. The chain has TRBV7-6 and TRBJ2-1, with TRBD2 matching over 12 bases. This CDR3 comprises 14 residues. CDR1 and CDR2 (germline): SGHVS, FNYEAQ. The CDR3 spells CASSLAGGLNEQFF. DNA of the CDR3: TGTGCCAGCAGCCTAGCGGGGGGGCTTAATGAGCAGTTCTTC.